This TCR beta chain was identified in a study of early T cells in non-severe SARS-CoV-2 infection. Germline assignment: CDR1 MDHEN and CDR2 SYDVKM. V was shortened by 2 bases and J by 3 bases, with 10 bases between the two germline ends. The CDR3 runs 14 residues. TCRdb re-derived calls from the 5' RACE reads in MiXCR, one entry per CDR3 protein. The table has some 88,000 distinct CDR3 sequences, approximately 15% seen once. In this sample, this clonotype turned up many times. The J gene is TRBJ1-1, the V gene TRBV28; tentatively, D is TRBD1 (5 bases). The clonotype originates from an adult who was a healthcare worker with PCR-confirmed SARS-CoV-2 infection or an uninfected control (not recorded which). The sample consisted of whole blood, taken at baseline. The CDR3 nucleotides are TGTGCCAGCAGTTTAATACAGGCTGACACTGAAGCTTTCTTT. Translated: CASSLIQADTEAFF.